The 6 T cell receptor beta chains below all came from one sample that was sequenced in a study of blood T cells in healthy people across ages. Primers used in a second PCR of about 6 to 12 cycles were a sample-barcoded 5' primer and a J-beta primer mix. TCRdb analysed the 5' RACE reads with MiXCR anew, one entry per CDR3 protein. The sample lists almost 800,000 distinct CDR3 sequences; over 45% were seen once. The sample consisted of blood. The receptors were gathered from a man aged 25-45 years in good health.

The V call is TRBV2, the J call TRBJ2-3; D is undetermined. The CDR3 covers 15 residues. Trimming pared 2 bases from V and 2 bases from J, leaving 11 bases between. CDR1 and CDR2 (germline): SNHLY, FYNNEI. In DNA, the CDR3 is TGTGCCAGCAGTGAACTTACACTCAACACAGATACGCAGTATTTT. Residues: CASSELTLNTDTQYF.

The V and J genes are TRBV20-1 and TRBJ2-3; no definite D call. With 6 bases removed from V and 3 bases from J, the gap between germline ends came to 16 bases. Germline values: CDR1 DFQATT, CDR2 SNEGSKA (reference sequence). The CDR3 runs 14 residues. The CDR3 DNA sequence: TGCAGTGCCCCCGAGGCGAGTGGGACAGATACGCAGTATTTT. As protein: CSAPEASGTDTQYF.

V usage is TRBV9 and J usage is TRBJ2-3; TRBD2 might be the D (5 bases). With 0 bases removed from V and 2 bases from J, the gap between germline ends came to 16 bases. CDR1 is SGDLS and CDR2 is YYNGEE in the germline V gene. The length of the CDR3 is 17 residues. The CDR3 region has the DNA TGTGCCAGCAGCGTAGTCCCCGATAGCGACTACACAGATACGCAGTATTTT. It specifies CASSVVPDSDYTDTQYF. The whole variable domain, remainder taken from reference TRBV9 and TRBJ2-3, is DSGVTQTPKHLITATGQRVTLRCSPRSGDLSVYWYQQSLDQGLQFLIQYYNGEERAKGNILERFSAQQFPDLHSELNLSSLELGDSALYFCASSVVPDSDYTDTQYFGPGTRLTVL.

The CDR3, as DNA: TGTGCCAGCAGCCGGACTAGCGGGAGAGCGGCCAAAAACATTCAGTACTTC. It codes for CASSRTSGRAAKNIQYF. The V and J genes are TRBV6-6 and TRBJ2-7, with TRBD2 matching over 13 bases. Judging by the DNA end, TRBJ2-4 fits better; the J call may be wrong. The CDR3 spans 17 residues. Per the germline V gene, CDR1 is MNHNY and CDR2 is SVGAGI (reference sequence).

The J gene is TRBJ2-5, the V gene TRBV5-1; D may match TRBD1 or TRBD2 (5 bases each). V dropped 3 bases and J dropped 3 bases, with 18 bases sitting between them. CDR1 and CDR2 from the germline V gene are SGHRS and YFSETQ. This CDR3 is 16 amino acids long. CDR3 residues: CASSWQTGTNKETQYF. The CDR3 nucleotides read TGCGCCAGCAGCTGGCAAACCGGGACCAACAAAGAGACCCAGTACTTC.

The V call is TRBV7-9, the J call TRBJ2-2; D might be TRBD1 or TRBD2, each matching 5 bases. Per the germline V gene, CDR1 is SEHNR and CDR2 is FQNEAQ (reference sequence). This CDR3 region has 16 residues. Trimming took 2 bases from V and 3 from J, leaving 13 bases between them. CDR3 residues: CASSLLGAMDTGELFF. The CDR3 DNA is TGTGCCAGCAGCTTACTCGGGGCCATGGACACCGGGGAGCTGTTTTTT.